A single sample is the source of the 13 T cell receptor beta chains below, sequenced in a study of T cells expressing NK-cell markers. TCRdb re-called the 5' RACE reads; one entry per CDR3 protein, DNA not given. This sample carries about 390,000 distinct CDR3 sequences, with around a tenth going to the ten biggest clones. The sequencing sample was made of blood T cells: a sorted CD56 or NKG2C T cell subset, CD4+ or CD8+ T cells, or bulk PBMC T cells (not recorded which). The receptors here all came from a woman between 45 and 60 years old in good health.

CDR3 amino acids: CASSVQLAREQFF. The rearrangement links TRBV7-6 to TRBJ2-1; TCRdb lists TRBD2, though no DNA is available to test this call. Germline values: CDR1 SGHVS, CDR2 FNYEAQ. This CDR3 comprises 13 residues. Using reference TRBV7-6 and TRBJ2-1 for the parts outside the CDR3, the full variable domain is GAGVSQSPRYKVTKRGQDVALRCDPISGHVSLYWYRQALGQGPEFLTYFNYEAQQDKSGLPNDRFSAERPEGSISTLTIQRTEQRDSAMYRCASSVQLAREQFFGPGTRLTVL.

The chain has TRBV21-1 and TRBJ2-2; the D call of TRBD2 rests on TCRdb alone, since no DNA is present to check it. TRBV21-1 is recorded as a pseudogene. This CDR3 is built from 21 residues. The CDR3: CASSKGWKGNPGLANTGELFF.

The chain has TRBV3-1 and TRBJ2-5; lacking DNA, the TRBD1 call made by TCRdb goes unchecked. The V gene's germline CDR1 is LGHDT and CDR2 YNNKEL (reference sequence). This CDR3 has 15 amino acids. The CDR3 loop is CASSQVSERGETQYF.

The V gene is TRBV20-1, the J gene TRBJ1-2; lacking DNA, the TRBD1 call made by TCRdb goes unchecked. This CDR3 has 12 residues. The germline V gene has CDR1 DFQATT and CDR2 SNEGSKA (reference sequence). The CDR3 reads CSAHLGDRGYTF.

V is TRBV20-1 and J is TRBJ2-1; TCRdb designates TRBD1, a call that cannot be tested without DNA. The germline V gene has CDR1 DFQATT and CDR2 SNEGSKA (reference sequence). This CDR3 contains 12 residues. The CDR3 reads CSATSLARKQFF.

The rearrangement links TRBV6-5 to TRBJ2-1; the TCRdb call, TRBD1, lacks DNA for checking. The CDR3 spans 15 residues. CDR1 MNHEY and CDR2 SVGAGI come from the germline V gene. CDR3 sequence reads: CASSPGGGTIGEQFF.

This sequence joins TRBV9 and TRBJ2-1; the TRBD2 assignment by TCRdb is unverifiable without DNA. This CDR3 has 15 residues. Per the germline V gene, CDR1 is SGDLS and CDR2 is YYNGEE. Here the CDR3 reads CASSVVTAGMDEQFF.

This sequence joins TRBV5-1 and TRBJ2-3; TCRdb gives TRBD2 as the D gene, but with no DNA this cannot be confirmed. This CDR3 is 15 amino acids long. CDR1 and CDR2 from the germline V gene are SGHRS and YFSETQ. The CDR3 sequence: CASTSPGGPTDTQYF.

The chain carries TRBV2 and TRBJ2-5. From germline, CDR1 is SNHLY and CDR2 FYNNEI. The CDR3 length is 13 residues. The chain's CDR3 is CASSKDQQETQYF.

The gene calls are TRBV6-5 and TRBJ1-1. The CDR3 has 15 amino acids. Germline CDR1 MNHEY, CDR2 SVGAGI. Here the CDR3 reads CASSYQSDYFTEAFF.

The V call is TRBV5-6, the J call TRBJ2-7; the TCRdb D gene call, TRBD2, has no DNA to confirm it. This CDR3 is 14 amino acids long. The germline V gene encodes CDR1 SGHDT and CDR2 YYEEEE. CDR3 loop: CASSTTSASYEQYF.

The CDR3 spells CASSQYAGTSGSYEQYF. The rearrangement links TRBV4-2 to TRBJ2-7; TCRdb proposes TRBD2, but this gene call is untestable without DNA. The CDR3 is 17 amino acids. Germline-derived CDR1 and CDR2 are LGHNA and YNFKEQ.

The chain combines TRBV12-3 or TRBV12-4 with TRBJ2-3; TCRdb calls TRBD2, which cannot be checked without DNA. The CDR3 totals 18 residues. CDR3 loop: CASSRTSGANLGTDTQYF.